A selection of T cell receptor beta chains follows, all from one sample in a study of blood T cell repertoires in COVID-19. Only in-frame clones appear in the TCRdb table, and some are missing; sequencing was by immunoSEQ multiplex PCR. Among about 86,000 clones, roughly 83% were seen once, and the ten largest hold roughly 30%. Sequencing input: peripheral blood. The receptors shown here come from a woman aged 80 or over with active or convalescent COVID-19. Both conserved end residues are part of each CDR3. Fields, in order: clone size, D gene, V gene, J gene, CDR3 DNA, CDR3 protein. The D gene is left open where the match is weak. Only some rows state a clone size, as once, few, many or a class for expanded clones.

.,.,TRBV19,TRBJ2-1,TGTGCCAGTAGTGTAGCTAGGACTCATTACAATGAGCAGTTCTTC,CASSVARTHYNEQFF
.,TRBD2,TRBV2,TRBJ2-5,TGTGCCAGCAGGAAAGGGAGCGGGGGGGGCCAAGAGACCCAGTACTTC,CASRKGSGGGQETQYF
.,.,TRBV28,TRBJ2-7,TGTGCCAGCAGTCGGGACTTCTTAACCTACGAGCAGTACTTC,CASSRDFLTYEQYF
.,.,TRBV29-1,TRBJ1-1,TGCAGCGCCCCCCATGCGTCGGCGGGCACTGAAGCTTTCTTT,CSAPHASAGTEAFF
.,.,TRBV18,TRBJ2-3,TGTGCCAGCTCACCACCGAGTTTGTCCGGGGATACGCAGTATTTT,CASSPPSLSGDTQYF
.,TRBD2,TRBV6-2/TRBV6-3,TRBJ2-3,TGTGCCAGCAGTTACACTAGCGGGAGAGGGTCAGATACGCAGTATTTT,CASSYTSGRGSDTQYF
.,TRBD1,TRBV19,TRBJ1-4,TGTGCCAGTAGCCGGACAGGGGGTAATGAAAAACTGTTTTTT,CASSRTGGNEKLFF
.,TRBD2,TRBV7-7,TRBJ2-1,TGTGCTAGCAGCCCCCTACCCAGGACTAGCGGGATGGGTGAGCAGTTCTTC,CASSPLPRTSGMGEQFF
.,.,TRBV15,TRBJ2-1,TGTGCCACCAGCAGAGACCTCACCCCATCCTATGACAATGAGCAGTTCTTC,CATSRDLTPSYDNEQFF
.,TRBD1,TRBV5-1,TRBJ2-7,TGCGCCAGCAGCTTGGGGAACAGGGGGTTAGGCGAGCAGTACTTC,CASSLGNRGLGEQYF
.,.,TRBV30,TRBJ1-5,TGTGCCTGGAGTGTACTGGGGGGGTGGCAGCCCCAGCATTTT,CAWSVLGGWQPQHF
.,TRBD1,TRBV5-1,TRBJ2-7,TGCGCCAGCAGCCCACCCGGGACAGGGGCTTTATACGAGCAGTACTTC,CASSPPGTGALYEQYF
.,.,TRBV18,TRBJ2-4,TGTGCCAGCTCACCGACGGACAGAGAAAACATTCAGTACTTC,CASSPTDRENIQYF
.,.,TRBV5-5,TRBJ2-5,TGTGCCAGCAGCTTGGTCGAGGTTCGTAGGGAGACCCAGTACTTC,CASSLVEVRRETQYF
.,.,TRBV7-9,TRBJ1-4,TGTGCCAGCAGCTTTCAACGGGGTAATGAAAAACTGTTTTTT,CASSFQRGNEKLFF
.,.,TRBV28,TRBJ2-7,TGTGCCAGCAGCCCGGGGTTCGGGGTGACCTACGAGCAGTACTTC,CASSPGFGVTYEQYF
.,.,TRBV6-4,TRBJ2-2,TGTGCCAGCAGGCTGACAGGGAACACCGGGGAGCTGTTTTTT,CASRLTGNTGELFF
.,TRBD2,TRBV2,TRBJ2-5,TGTGCCACATTCCACATACGACTAGCGGGGCAGGAGACCCAGTACTTC,CATFHIRLAGQETQYF
few,TRBD1,TRBV10-2,TRBJ2-7,TGCGCCAGCAGGGCCTCCGGGACAGGGGCCGACGAGCAGTACTTC,CASRASGTGADEQYF
.,TRBD2,TRBV28,TRBJ2-7,TGTGCCAGCAGTTTAGCGGGAGTACGCTCCTACGAGCAGTACTTC,CASSLAGVRSYEQYF
.,TRBD2,TRBV10-3,TRBJ2-7,TGTGCCATCAGTGAGTCCGCCCTCGGACTAGCGGGAGGCTCTTACGAGCAGTACTTC,CAISESALGLAGGSYEQYF
once,.,TRBV2,TRBJ1-1,TGTGCCAGCAGTGGACCACAGGGAAGCGACACTGAAGCTTTCTTT,CASSGPQGSDTEAFF
.,.,TRBV19,TRBJ1-5,TGTGCCAGTAGTCAGGGCGCGGTGGGCAATCAGCCCCAGCATTTT,CASSQGAVGNQPQHF
.,.,TRBV9,TRBJ1-6,TGTGCCAGCAGCGTAGAAAGGACACGCTCCTATAATTCACCCCTCCACTTT,CASSVERTRSYNSPLHF
.,.,TRBV11-2,TRBJ1-1,TGTGCCAGCAGCTTTATTTTAGGGGGCACTGAAGCTTTCTTT,CASSFILGGTEAFF
.,.,TRBV20-1,TRBJ1-1,TGCAGTGCTAGTAGTTGGGGGGGGAACACTGAAGCTTTCTTT,CSASSWGGNTEAFF
few,TRBD1,TRBV5-1,TRBJ1-2,TGCGCCAGCAGCTTGGAGGCAGGGGGCGCGTCAGGATATGGCTACACCTTC,CASSLEAGGASGYGYTF
.,.,TRBV11-2,TRBJ2-3,TGTGCCAGCAGCTTATTAACAGGGAATCGTGCCTCAGATACGCAGTATTTT,CASSLLTGNRASDTQYF
.,.,TRBV14,TRBJ1-2,TGTGCCAGCAGCCCCAAAGGAGGGGAATATGGCTACACCTTC,CASSPKGGEYGYTF
.,.,TRBV9,TRBJ2-7,TGTGCCAGCAGCGTAGACCCGGGGGGCACCTACGAGCAGTACTTC,CASSVDPGGTYEQYF
.,.,TRBV19,TRBJ2-1,TGTGCCAGTAGTATCTCGGCAGGCAAAAACAATGAGCAGTTCTTC,CASSISAGKNNEQFF
.,.,TRBV12-3/TRBV12-4,TRBJ2-7,TGTGCCAGCAGCCTAGCTCACGAGCAGTACTTC,CASSLAHEQYF
.,TRBD1,TRBV7-3,TRBJ2-7,TGTGCCAGCAGCCCTTCCCGGGACAGCTTCCACGAGCAGTACTTC,CASSPSRDSFHEQYF
.,TRBD1,TRBV18,TRBJ2-3,TGTGCCAGCTCACCCCTCCCTGGGACAGGGCAAGATACGCAGTATTTT,CASSPLPGTGQDTQYF
.,.,TRBV7-2,TRBJ1-1,TGTGCCAGCAGCTTGATGGCCCAAAGAGCTTTCTTT,CASSLMAQRAFF
.,.,TRBV19,TRBJ1-5,TGTGCCAGTAGTACTAGGGGGGGTTTACTCGGCAATCAGCCCCAGCATTTT,CASSTRGGLLGNQPQHF
.,TRBD1,TRBV7-8,TRBJ1-6,TGTGCCAGCAGCCGACAGGGAAGAATCTTAAATTCACCCCTCCACTTT,CASSRQGRILNSPLHF
.,.,TRBV6-5,TRBJ2-7,TGTGCCAGCAGTTACGCGGGGCTCGGCGAGCAGTACTTC,CASSYAGLGEQYF
.,.,TRBV18,TRBJ2-7,TGTGCCAGCACCCCATCCAGAACCCCTTCCTACGAGCAGTACTTC,CASTPSRTPSYEQYF
.,.,TRBV29-1,TRBJ1-2,TGCAGCGTTGACACAGGGCGGTATGGCTACACCTTC,CSVDTGRYGYTF
.,.,TRBV6-5,TRBJ2-7,TGTGCCAGCAGTCCAACCGATCAGGGGGGCTACGAGCAGTACTTC,CASSPTDQGGYEQYF
.,TRBD1,TRBV24-1,TRBJ2-3,TGTGCCACCAGTGACGTCATCAGGGGGAACACAGATACGCAGTATTTT,CATSDVIRGNTDTQYF
.,TRBD2,TRBV6-2/TRBV6-3,TRBJ2-3,TGTGCCAGCAGTTACCAGCGGGGGGGCCTTGGGATCACAGATACGCAGTATTTT,CASSYQRGGLGITDTQYF